This TCR beta chain derives from a study of identical twins. This clonotype came up many times. TCRdb ran MiXCR on the 5' RACE reads and lists one entry per CDR3 protein. The top ten hold under 15% of the sample, which has 600,000 to 850,000 distinct CDR3 sequences, 15% to 20% seen once. Healthy Caucasians alone served as donors. These records were also assigned to another study, of T cells expressing NK-cell markers.

Sequenced: PBMCs. The sequence was obtained from a woman in her late teens or twenties in good health.

CDR3 sequence (DNA): TGCAGTGCTAGAGATTTTGGACGGCTACAGAACACTGAAGCTTTCTTT. It specifies CSARDFGRLQNTEAFF. The chain couples TRBV20-1 to TRBJ1-1; no clear D. V gave up 0 bases and J gave up 1 base, with 15 bases separating them. There are 16 residues in the CDR3. Germline assignment: CDR1 DFQATT and CDR2 SNEGSKA (reference sequence).